These 4 T cell receptor beta chains were sequenced from one sample in a study of blood T cell repertoires in COVID-19. Libraries were prepared by immunoSEQ multiplex PCR; TCRdb keeps only in-frame clonotypes and omits some of them. The repertoire consists of over 130,000 clones, with less than 80% occurring once and the leading ten covering approximately 5%. Sequenced: peripheral blood. These receptor sequences come from a woman aged 80 or over with active or convalescent COVID-19.

The chain combines TRBV14 with TRBJ2-5; 7 nucleotides match TRBD2. This CDR3 spans 16 amino acids. The germline V gene has CDR1 SGHDN and CDR2 FVKESK. The J segment lost 0 bases and the V segment lost 4 bases, leaving 8 bases of the junction unmatched. The DNA of the CDR3 is TGTGCCAGCAGCCTTGGGGGTAGCGGGCACCAAGAGACCCAGTACTTC. Its translation: CASSLGGSGHQETQYF.

This CDR3 reads CASRGGAEAFF. CDR3 DNA: TGTGCCAGCAGGGGGGGGGCTGAAGCTTTCTTT. V gene TRBV6-6 combines with J gene TRBJ1-1; D might be TRBD1 (5 bases). The CDR3 length is 11 residues. V was shortened by 6 bases and J by 6 bases, with 8 bases between the two germline ends. CDR1 MNHNY and CDR2 SVGAGI come from the germline V gene (reference sequence).

The chain is built from TRBV10-1 and TRBJ2-3; the match to TRBD2 covers 11 bases. This CDR3 is 16 amino acids long. The trim removed 6 bases at V and 4 bases at J, leaving 9 bases unmatched. CDR1 and CDR2 from the germline V gene are WNHNN and SYGVQD (reference sequence). The DNA of the CDR3 is TGCGCCAGCAGAGGTCGACTAGCGGGGTTCCCAGATACGCAGTATTTT. Encoded protein: CASRGRLAGFPDTQYF.

V usage is TRBV23-1 and J usage is TRBJ1-5; D ambiguous. TRBV23-1 is annotated as an ORF whose role is uncertain. The length of the CDR3 is 13 residues. Trimming removed 4 bases from V and 0 bases from J, with 4 bases in between. The CDR3 DNA is TGCGCCAGCAGTCGTCGTAGCAATCAGCCCCAGCATTTT. Protein: CASSRRSNQPQHF.